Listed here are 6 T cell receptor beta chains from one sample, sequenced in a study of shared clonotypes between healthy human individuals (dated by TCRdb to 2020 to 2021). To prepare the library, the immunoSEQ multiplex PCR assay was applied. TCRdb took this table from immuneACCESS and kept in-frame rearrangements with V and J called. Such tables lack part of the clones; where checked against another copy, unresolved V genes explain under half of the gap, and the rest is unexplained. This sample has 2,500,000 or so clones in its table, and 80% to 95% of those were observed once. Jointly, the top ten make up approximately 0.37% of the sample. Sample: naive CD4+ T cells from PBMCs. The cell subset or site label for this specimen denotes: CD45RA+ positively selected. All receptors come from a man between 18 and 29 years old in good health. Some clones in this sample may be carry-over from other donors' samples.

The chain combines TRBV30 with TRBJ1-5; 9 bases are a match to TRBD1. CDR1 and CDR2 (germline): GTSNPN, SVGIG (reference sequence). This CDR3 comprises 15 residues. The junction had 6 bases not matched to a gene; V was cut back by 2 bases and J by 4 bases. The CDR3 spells CAWSRDRVGNQPQHF. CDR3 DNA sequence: TGTGCCTGGAGTAGGGACAGGGTGGGAAATCAGCCCCAGCATTTT.

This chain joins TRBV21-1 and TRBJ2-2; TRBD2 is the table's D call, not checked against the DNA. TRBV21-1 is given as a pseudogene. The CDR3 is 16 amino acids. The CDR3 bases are TGTGCCAGCAGCAAAGTTCTCGGGAAGGGCACCGGGGAGCTGTTTTTT. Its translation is CASSKVLGKGTGELFF.

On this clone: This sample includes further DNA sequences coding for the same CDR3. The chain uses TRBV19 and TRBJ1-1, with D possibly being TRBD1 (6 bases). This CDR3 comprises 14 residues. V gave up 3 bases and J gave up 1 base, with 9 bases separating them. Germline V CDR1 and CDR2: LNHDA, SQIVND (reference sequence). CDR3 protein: CASSMGGRNTEAFF. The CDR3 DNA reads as TGTGCCAGTAGTATGGGGGGCCGGAACACTGAAGCTTTCTTT.

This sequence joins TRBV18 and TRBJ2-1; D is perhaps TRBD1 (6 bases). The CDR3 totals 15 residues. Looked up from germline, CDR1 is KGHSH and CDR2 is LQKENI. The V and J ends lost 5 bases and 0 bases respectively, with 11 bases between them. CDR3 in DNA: TGTGCCAGCTCAGGAACAGGGTACTCCTACAATGAGCAGTTCTTC. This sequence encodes CASSGTGYSYNEQFF. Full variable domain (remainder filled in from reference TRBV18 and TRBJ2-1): NAGVMQNPRHLVRRRGQEARLRCSPMKGHSHVYWYRQLPEEGLKFMVYLQKENIIDESGMPKERFSAEFPKEGPSILRIQQVVRGDSAAYFCASSGTGYSYNEQFFGPGTRLTVL.

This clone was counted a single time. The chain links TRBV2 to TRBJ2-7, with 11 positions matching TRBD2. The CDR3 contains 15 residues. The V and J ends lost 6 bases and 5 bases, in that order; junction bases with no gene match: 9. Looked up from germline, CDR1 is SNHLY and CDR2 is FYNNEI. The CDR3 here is CASRARSSGRDEQYF. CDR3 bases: TGTGCCAGCAGGGCGAGGAGTAGCGGGAGGGACGAGCAGTACTTC.

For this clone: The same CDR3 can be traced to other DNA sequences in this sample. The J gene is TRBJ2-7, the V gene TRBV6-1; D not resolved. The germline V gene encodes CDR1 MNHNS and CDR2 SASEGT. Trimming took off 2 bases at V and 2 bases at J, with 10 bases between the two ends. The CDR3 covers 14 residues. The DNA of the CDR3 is TGTGCCAGCAGTGAAAGAGGATCTCCCTACGAGCAGTACTTC. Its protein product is CASSERGSPYEQYF.